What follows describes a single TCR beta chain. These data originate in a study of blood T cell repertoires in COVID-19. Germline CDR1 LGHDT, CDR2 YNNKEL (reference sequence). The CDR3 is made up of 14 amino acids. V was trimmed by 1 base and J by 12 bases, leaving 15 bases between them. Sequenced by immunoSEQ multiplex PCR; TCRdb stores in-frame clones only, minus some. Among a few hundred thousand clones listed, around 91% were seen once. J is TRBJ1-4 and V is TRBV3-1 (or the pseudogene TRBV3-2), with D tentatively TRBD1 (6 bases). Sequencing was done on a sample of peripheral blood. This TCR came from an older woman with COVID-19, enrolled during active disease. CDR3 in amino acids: CASSQGGLGGQLFF. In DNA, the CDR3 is TGTGCCAGCAGCCAAGGAGGACTTGGGGGCCAACTGTTTTTT.